Listed here is a single TCR beta chain. The target antigen is unknown. These data originate in a study of shared clonotypes between healthy human individuals. Study-wide results and caveats: Naive CD4 clonotype sharing across a few donors was approximately 5%. Measured sharing among donors was expected to vary with sequencing depth. Generation probabilities of non-shared clonotypes were lower (relative to those shared by all four donors).

Germline V CDR1 and CDR2: PRHDT, FYEKMQ (reference sequence). V trimming: 5 bases; J trimming: 5 bases; junction bases outside the gene matches: 6. CDR3 size: 14 residues. It was across several immunoSEQ plates that each subset's genomic DNA was evenly split. Data came from immunoSEQ multiplex PCR; TCRdb stores just in-frame clones and leaves some out. The repertoire holds 500,000 to 550,000 clones, 90% to 97% seen once, with about 0.06% in the top ten. The chain combines TRBV13 with TRBJ2-1; 7 bases line up with TRBD2. This clonotype was sampled from a woman in her 30s in good health. The sequencing sample was made of naive CD4+ T cells sorted from blood. The subset is: CD45RA+ positively selected. The DNA for the CDR3 is TGTGCCAGCAGCCCAGGGACTACCCACAATGAGCAGTTCTTC. Its protein is CASSPGTTHNEQFF.